Listed below are T cell receptor beta chains from one sample, sequenced in a study of cytomegalovirus exposure and HLA in healthy donors. Measured with immunoSEQ multiplex PCR; TCRdb has only the in-frame clones, and not every one. In the table there are approximately 100,000 clones, about two thirds of which are singletons. Sample: PBMCs. The receptors were sampled from a boy between 10 and 17 years old in good health and CMV-seronegative. CDR3s include the opening cysteine and the closing phenylalanine or tryptophan. A D gene is named only where the DNA matches it firmly. Some rows mark clone size as missing; the rest say once, few, many or name a class of expanded clone.

NA	TRBV19	once	TRBJ2-5	CASSMRRLIQETQYF	TGTGCCAGTAGTATGAGGCGACTCATCCAAGAGACCCAGTACTTC
NA	TRBV29-1	NA	TRBJ2-5	CSVSRGVGQETQYF	TGCAGCGTATCTAGGGGCGTGGGCCAAGAGACCCAGTACTTC
TRBD1	TRBV5-4	NA	TRBJ2-2	CASSRRQGAAGELFF	TGTGCCAGCAGCAGACGACAGGGGGCGGCCGGGGAGCTGTTTTTT
NA	TRBV10-3	NA	TRBJ1-5	CAISERESPDNQPQHF	TGTGCCATCAGTGAGCGTGAAAGTCCAGATAATCAGCCCCAGCATTTT
NA	TRBV2	NA	TRBJ2-7	CASRGDSYEQYF	TGTGCCAGCAGAGGAGACAGTTACGAGCAGTACTTC
NA	TRBV28	NA	TRBJ2-7	CASSAPLAGYYEQYF	TGTGCCAGCAGTGCCCCCCTGGCGGGGTACTACGAGCAGTACTTC
TRBD1	TRBV29-1	NA	TRBJ2-7	CSVEGTGPYEQYF	TGCAGCGTTGAGGGGACAGGGCCCTACGAGCAGTACTTC
NA	TRBV6-5	NA	TRBJ2-6	CASSFNGANVLTF	TGTGCCAGCAGTTTTAATGGGGCCAACGTCCTGACTTTC
TRBD1	TRBV19	NA	TRBJ1-1	CASNLMTGSTEAFF	TGTGCCAGTAATCTCATGACAGGGAGCACTGAAGCTTTCTTT
NA	TRBV9	NA	TRBJ1-2	CASSPSAGHWNYGYTF	TGTGCCAGCTCCCCATCGGCGGGTCACTGGAACTATGGCTACACCTTC
TRBD2	TRBV28	once	TRBJ2-5	CASSFHTAGLGNVETQYF	TGTGCCAGCAGTTTTCATACCGCGGGACTAGGGAACGTGGAGACCCAGTACTTC
NA	TRBV30	few	TRBJ2-2	CAWSIQGAGELFF	TGTGCCTGGAGTATTCAGGGCGCCGGGGAGCTGTTTTTT
TRBD2	TRBV7-6	NA	TRBJ2-7	CASSLGGGSYEQYF	TGTGCCAGCAGCTTGGGCGGGGGAAGTTACGAGCAGTACTTC
NA	TRBV27	NA	TRBJ2-7	CASSFKGPYSYEQYF	TGTGCCAGCAGTTTCAAGGGGCCTTACTCCTACGAGCAGTACTTC
TRBD1	TRBV2	NA	TRBJ1-5	CASRTGVNQPQHF	TGTGCCAGCAGGACAGGGGTCAATCAGCCCCAGCATTTT
NA	TRBV5-8	once	TRBJ2-3	CASSLDISTDTQYF	TGTGCCAGCAGCTTGGACATTAGCACAGATACGCAGTATTTT
TRBD1	TRBV11-3	once	TRBJ1-1	CASSSTWDRPAEAFF	TGTGCCAGCAGCTCCACTTGGGACAGGCCAGCTGAGGCTTTCTTT
NA	TRBV30	few	TRBJ1-5	CAWSQQGSQHF	TGTGCCTGGAGTCAACAGGGCTCCCAGCATTTT
NA	TRBV28	few	TRBJ1-2	CASSPGVYGYTF	TGTGCCAGCTCCCCGGGGGTCTATGGCTACACCTTC
NA	TRBV6-1	NA	TRBJ1-1	CASSEAVNRVTEAFF	TGTGCCAGCAGTGAAGCGGTCAACAGGGTTACTGAAGCTTTCTTT
NA	TRBV19	NA	TRBJ1-1	CASSIREATEAFF	TGTGCCAGTAGTATTCGAGAGGCCACTGAGGCTTTCTTT
TRBD2	TRBV18	once	TRBJ2-1	CASSLLGTSGVYNEQFF	TGTGCCAGCTCCCTCCTGGGGACTAGCGGGGTATACAATGAGCAGTTCTTC
NA	TRBV4-3	NA	TRBJ2-7	CASSQDGGRGSYEQYF	TGCGCCAGCAGCCAAGATGGAGGCAGAGGATCCTACGAGCAGTACTTC
TRBD1	TRBV28	NA	TRBJ1-4	CASSGTATNEKLFF	TGTGCCAGCAGTGGGACAGCAACTAATGAAAAACTGTTTTTT
TRBD2	TRBV25-1	NA	TRBJ2-1	CASKGWLAAYNEQFF	TGTGCCAGCAAAGGTTGGCTAGCGGCTTACAATGAGCAGTTCTTC
NA	TRBV27	NA	TRBJ1-2	CASARTGFSGYTF	TGTGCCAGCGCAAGAACAGGTTTTTCTGGCTACACCTTC
NA	TRBV6-1	NA	TRBJ1-4	CASSIGVANEKLFF	TGTGCCAGCAGTATCGGGGTGGCTAATGAAAAACTGTTTTTT
TRBD1	TRBV4-3	NA	TRBJ1-1	CASSQIRDRGLENTEAFF	TGCGCCAGCAGCCAAATACGTGACAGGGGGCTCGAAAACACTGAAGCTTTCTTT
NA	TRBV19	NA	TRBJ1-5	CASSISGIYSNQPQHF	TGTGCCAGTAGTATTTCGGGGATTTATAGCAATCAGCCCCAGCATTTT
NA	TRBV6-5	few	TRBJ1-3	CASSQTGSNTIYF	TGTGCCAGCTCACAAACAGGGAGCAACACCATATATTTT
NA	TRBV4-2	NA	TRBJ2-7	CASSQAAGGDSYEQYF	TGTGCCAGCAGCCAAGCCGCCGGGGGAGACTCCTACGAGCAGTACTTC
TRBD1	TRBV2	NA	TRBJ2-7	CASKPTGVGEQYF	TGTGCCAGCAAGCCCACAGGGGTGGGGGAGCAGTACTTC
NA	TRBV7-9	NA	TRBJ2-7	CASSSVYEQYF	TGTGCCAGCAGTTCTGTCTACGAGCAGTACTTC
NA	TRBV28	NA	TRBJ1-2	CASSFGAPGGYTF	TGTGCCAGCAGCTTTGGGGCCCCGGGTGGCTACACCTTC
NA	TRBV4-1	few	TRBJ2-1	CASSQVTIRSLEQFF	TGCGCCAGCAGCCAAGTTACTATAAGGTCCCTTGAGCAGTTCTTC
NA	TRBV7-3	NA	TRBJ2-6	CASSLLPQGTGANVLTF	TGTGCCAGCAGCCTCCTACCTCAGGGGACTGGGGCCAACGTCCTGACTTTC